This T cell receptor (beta chain) was recorded in a study of blood T cell repertoires in COVID-19. Assay: immunoSEQ multiplex PCR; the TCRdb copy retains only in-frame clones and omits some. The repertoire holds a few hundred thousand clones, over 80% seen once, with about 6.6% in the top ten. Germline CDR1 is SGHRS and CDR2 is YFSETQ. The CDR3 covers 13 residues. V gave up 1 base and J gave up 5 bases; unmatched junction bases: 3. This chain joins TRBV5-1 and TRBJ2-7, with TRBD1 matching over 7 bases. Sequenced sample: PBMCs or T cells enriched from blood (not recorded which). This clonotype was sampled from a middle-aged woman who had recovered from COVID-19. Written as DNA, the CDR3 is TGCGCCAGCAGCTTGCCCGACAGGGACGAGCAGTACTTC. It yields the protein CASSLPDRDEQYF.